Here is one TCR beta chain with its context. As originally analysed: Reference gene primer amplification yielded estimated nucleated cell counts. TCRdb's table, derived via immunoSEQ multiplex PCR, lists solely in-frame clones and lacks some. Clone size and V and J calls were adopted from that table, with D and trimming inferred from the DNA. The table lists fewer than 300,000 clones, 81% of them singletons. The data were taken from a study of blood T cell repertoires in COVID-19. On the study more broadly: The study drew acute and convalescent COVID-19 samples from the United States, Italy and Spain. T cells, B-cell-depleted T cells, or PBMCs supplied cDNA or gDNA.

This CDR3 has 15 residues. The germline V and J ends were trimmed by 4 bases and 6 bases, with 19 bases remaining between them. The germline gives CDR1 SGHNT, CDR2 YYREEE (reference sequence). This sequence was found in a woman aged 60-75 years with active or convalescent COVID-19. The chain joins TRBV5-4 to TRBJ1-2, with a possible D match to TRBD1 (5 bases). The sequenced sample was peripheral blood. CDR3 amino acids: CASSQGGAELHGYTF. The CDR3 bases are TGTGCCAGCAGCCAAGGTGGGGCAGAATTGCATGGCTACACCTTC. Full variable domain (remainder filled in from reference TRBV5-4 and TRBJ1-2): ETGVTQSPTHLIKTRGQQVTLRCSSQSGHNTVSWYQQALGQGPQFIFQYYREEENGRGNFPPRFSGLQFPNYSSELNVNALELDDSALYLCASSQGGAELHGYTFGSGTRLTVV.